Listed below are T cell receptor beta chains from one sample, sequenced in a study of blood T cells in healthy people across ages. TCRdb itself ran the 5' RACE reads through MiXCR, one entry per CDR3 protein. This sample has 1,500,000 or so distinct CDR3 sequences, with roughly 43% found just once. Material for sequencing was blood. All receptors derive from a woman between 18 and 29 years old in good health. Each CDR3 is given with its conserved first and last residue. The D gene is left open where the match is weak. The size field is filled for only some rows; it gives once, few, many or a size class.

TRBJ2-7	15	TRBD1	TRBV20-1	.	TGCAGTGCGCAGAGTAGGACAGGCAGCTCCTACGAGCAGTACTTC	CSAQSRTGSSYEQYF
TRBJ2-7	14	TRBD1	TRBV12-3/TRBV12-4	.	TGTGCCAGCAGTTTAGGAGGGACAGTACACGAGCAGTACTTC	CASSLGGTVHEQYF
TRBJ1-2	12	TRBD1	TRBV29-1	few	TGCAGCGCCGTTACAGGGGAGGGTGGCTACACCTTC	CSAVTGEGGYTF
TRBJ2-5	18	TRBD1	TRBV6-5	.	TGTGCCAGCAGTTCTCTTTCTCTGGGGACAGGGGACCAAGAGACCCAGTACTTC	CASSSLSLGTGDQETQYF
TRBJ2-1	14	.	TRBV24-1	few	TGTGCCACCAGTTGGGGCCGAACCTACAATGAGCAGTTCTTC	CATSWGRTYNEQFF
TRBJ1-1	15	.	TRBV12-3/TRBV12-4	.	TGTGCCAGCAGCCGACAGGCCTCAGGCGTCACTGAAGCTTTCTTT	CASSRQASGVTEAFF
TRBJ2-7	16	.	TRBV6-1	.	TGTGCCAGCAGTAAAGTCGGAGGTAACGGGATCTACGAGCAGTACTTC	CASSKVGGNGIYEQYF
TRBJ2-7	14	.	TRBV14	.	TGTGCCAGCAGCCACCGGGACATATCCTACGAGCAGTACTTC	CASSHRDISYEQYF
TRBJ2-1	16	.	TRBV20-1	.	TGCAGTGCTAGAGCCCTAACTAGTGTGTCATACAATGAGCAGTTCTTC	CSARALTSVSYNEQFF
TRBJ2-1	17	TRBD2	TRBV4-2	once	TGTGCCAGCAGCCTCGGGGTGGGTAGCGGGACCTACAATGAGCAGTTCTTC	CASSLGVGSGTYNEQFF
TRBJ1-1	14	TRBD1	TRBV12-3/TRBV12-4	few	TGTGCCAGCAGACCGACAGGGGTGAGGACTGAAGCTTTCTTT	CASRPTGVRTEAFF
TRBJ2-3	17	TRBD2	TRBV9	.	TGTGCCGGCAGCGTAGAGGGGGTAGCGGGGCCCACAGATACGCAGTATTTT	CAGSVEGVAGPTDTQYF
TRBJ1-1	14	.	TRBV30	few	TGTGCCTGGAGTGCTCCGACAGGAAACACTGAAGCTTTCTTT	CAWSAPTGNTEAFF
TRBJ2-1	16	TRBD2	TRBV29-1	few	TGCAGCGTTGGGGGCCTAGCGGGAGTTTCGTGGAATGAGCAGTTCTTC	CSVGGLAGVSWNEQFF
TRBJ1-6	12	.	TRBV20-1	.	TGCAGTGCGGACGGACGGAATTCACCCCTCCACTTT	CSADGRNSPLHF
TRBJ2-1	16	.	TRBV7-9	.	TGTGCCAGCAGTGTCTATCTGGCGGGGTTGTACAATGAGCAGTTCTTC	CASSVYLAGLYNEQFF
TRBJ2-7	15	TRBD1	TRBV4-2	.	TGTGCCAGCAGCCAGAAGCGCCAGGGGGTCCTCGAGCAGTACTTC	CASSQKRQGVLEQYF